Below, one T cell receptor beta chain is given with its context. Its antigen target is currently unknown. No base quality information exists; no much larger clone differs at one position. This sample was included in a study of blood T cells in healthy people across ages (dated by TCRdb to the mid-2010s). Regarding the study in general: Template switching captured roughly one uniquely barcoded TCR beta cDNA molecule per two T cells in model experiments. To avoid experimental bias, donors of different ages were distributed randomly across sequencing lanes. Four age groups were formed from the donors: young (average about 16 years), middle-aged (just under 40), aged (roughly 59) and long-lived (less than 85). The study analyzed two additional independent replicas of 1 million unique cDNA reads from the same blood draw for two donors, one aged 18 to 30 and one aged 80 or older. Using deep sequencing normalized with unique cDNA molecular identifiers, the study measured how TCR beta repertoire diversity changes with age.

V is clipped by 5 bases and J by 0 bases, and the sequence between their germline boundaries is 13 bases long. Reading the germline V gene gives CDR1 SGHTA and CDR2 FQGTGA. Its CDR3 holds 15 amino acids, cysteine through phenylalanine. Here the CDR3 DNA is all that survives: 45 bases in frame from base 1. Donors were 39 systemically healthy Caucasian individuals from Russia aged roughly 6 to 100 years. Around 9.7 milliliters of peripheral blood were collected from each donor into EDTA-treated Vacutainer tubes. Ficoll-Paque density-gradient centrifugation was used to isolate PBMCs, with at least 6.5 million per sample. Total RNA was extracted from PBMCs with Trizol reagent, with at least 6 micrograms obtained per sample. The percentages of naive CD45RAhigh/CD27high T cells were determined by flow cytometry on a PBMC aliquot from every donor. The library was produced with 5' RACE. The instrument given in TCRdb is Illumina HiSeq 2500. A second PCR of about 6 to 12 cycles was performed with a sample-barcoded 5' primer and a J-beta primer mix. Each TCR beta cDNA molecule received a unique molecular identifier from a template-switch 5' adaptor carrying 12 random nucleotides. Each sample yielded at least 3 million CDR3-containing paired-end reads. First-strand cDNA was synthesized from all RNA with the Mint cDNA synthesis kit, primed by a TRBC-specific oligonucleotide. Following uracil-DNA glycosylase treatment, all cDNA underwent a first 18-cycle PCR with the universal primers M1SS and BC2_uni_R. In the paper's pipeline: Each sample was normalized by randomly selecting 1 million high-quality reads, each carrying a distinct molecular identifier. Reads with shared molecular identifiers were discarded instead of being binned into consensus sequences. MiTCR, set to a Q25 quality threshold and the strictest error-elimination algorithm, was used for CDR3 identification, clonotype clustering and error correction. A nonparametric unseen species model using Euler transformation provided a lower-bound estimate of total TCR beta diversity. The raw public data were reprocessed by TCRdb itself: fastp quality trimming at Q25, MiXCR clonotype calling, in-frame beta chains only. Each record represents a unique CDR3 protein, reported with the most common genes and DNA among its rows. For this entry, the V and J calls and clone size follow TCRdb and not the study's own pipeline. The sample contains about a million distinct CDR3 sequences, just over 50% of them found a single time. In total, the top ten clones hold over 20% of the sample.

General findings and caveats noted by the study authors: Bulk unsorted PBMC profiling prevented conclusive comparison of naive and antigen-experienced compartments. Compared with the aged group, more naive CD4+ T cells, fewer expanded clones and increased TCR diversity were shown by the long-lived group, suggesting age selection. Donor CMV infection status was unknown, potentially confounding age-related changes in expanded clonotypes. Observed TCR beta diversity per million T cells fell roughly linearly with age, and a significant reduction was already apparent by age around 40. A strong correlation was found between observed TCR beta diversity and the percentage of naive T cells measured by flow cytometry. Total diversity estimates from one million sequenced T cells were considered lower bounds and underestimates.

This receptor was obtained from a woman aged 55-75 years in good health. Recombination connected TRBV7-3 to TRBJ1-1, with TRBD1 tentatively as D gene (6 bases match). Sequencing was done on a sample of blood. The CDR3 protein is CASSRGGGMNTEAFF. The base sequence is TGTGCCAGCAGCCGTGGGGGGGGCATGAACACTGAAGCTTTCTTT.